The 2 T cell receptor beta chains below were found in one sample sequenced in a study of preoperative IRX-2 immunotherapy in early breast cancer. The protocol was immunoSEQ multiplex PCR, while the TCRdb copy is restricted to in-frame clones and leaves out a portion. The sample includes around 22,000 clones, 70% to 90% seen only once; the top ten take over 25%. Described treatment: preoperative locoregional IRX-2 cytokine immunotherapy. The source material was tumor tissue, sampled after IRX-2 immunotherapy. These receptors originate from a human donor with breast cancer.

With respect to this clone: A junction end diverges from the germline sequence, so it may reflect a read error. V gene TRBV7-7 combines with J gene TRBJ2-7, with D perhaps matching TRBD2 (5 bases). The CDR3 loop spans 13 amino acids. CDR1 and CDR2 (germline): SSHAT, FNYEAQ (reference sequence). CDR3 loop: CASSLAYGDEQYF. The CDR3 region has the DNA TGTGCTAGCAGCTTAGCGTACGGAGACGAGCAGTACTTC.

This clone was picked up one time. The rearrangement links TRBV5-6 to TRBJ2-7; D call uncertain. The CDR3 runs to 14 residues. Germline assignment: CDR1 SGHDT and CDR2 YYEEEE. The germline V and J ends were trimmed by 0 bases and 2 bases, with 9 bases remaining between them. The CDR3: CASSLAASTYEQYF. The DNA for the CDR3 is TGTGCCAGCAGCTTGGCTGCGTCCACCTACGAGCAGTACTTC.